This T cell receptor beta chain was captured by sequencing in a study of TIL therapy for anti-PD-1-resistant metastatic lung cancer. Time point indicated: pre-treatment sample, taken before nivolumab and TIL therapy. The ends were cut back, 4 bases at V and 3 bases at J, with 7 bases in the middle. Germline values: CDR1 ENHRY, CDR2 SYGVKD. The CDR3 has 12 residues. The immunoSEQ assay was v3. Using immunoSEQ multiplex PCR, the repertoire was profiled, and TCRdb retains in-frame clones only, with some absent. Here the sample spans approximately 45,000 clones, around three quarters being singletons. The sequencing used blood, collected at baseline. This clonotype was obtained from a man between 65 and 79 years old with non-small cell lung cancer. The chain recombines TRBV10-3 with TRBJ2-7; the D gene is possibly TRBD1 (5 bases). The CDR3 nucleotides read TGTGCCATCAGTGCGCAGGGCTACGAGCAGTACTTC. Its protein is CAISAQGYEQYF.